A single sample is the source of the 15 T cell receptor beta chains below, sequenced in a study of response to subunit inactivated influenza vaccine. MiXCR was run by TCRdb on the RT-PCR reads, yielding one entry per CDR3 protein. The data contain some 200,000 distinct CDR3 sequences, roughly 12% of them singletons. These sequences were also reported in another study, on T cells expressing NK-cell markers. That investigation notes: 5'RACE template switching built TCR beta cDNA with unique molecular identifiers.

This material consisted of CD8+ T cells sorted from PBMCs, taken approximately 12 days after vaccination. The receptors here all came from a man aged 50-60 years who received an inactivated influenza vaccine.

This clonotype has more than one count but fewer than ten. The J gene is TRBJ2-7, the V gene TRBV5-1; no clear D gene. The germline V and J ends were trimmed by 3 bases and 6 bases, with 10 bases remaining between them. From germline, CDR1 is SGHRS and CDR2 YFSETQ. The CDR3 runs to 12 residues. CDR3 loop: CASSSSGAEQYF. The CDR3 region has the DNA TGCGCCAGCAGCTCCTCTGGAGCCGAGCAGTACTTC. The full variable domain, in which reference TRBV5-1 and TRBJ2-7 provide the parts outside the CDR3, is KAGVTQTPRYLIKTRGQQVTLSCSPISGHRSVSWYQQTPGQGLQFLFEYFSETQRNKGNFPGRFSGRQFSNSRSEMNVSTLELGDSALYLCASSSSGAEQYFGPGTRLTVT.

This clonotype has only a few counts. The CDR3 reads CASIRTWGFEETQYF. The DNA for the CDR3 is TGTGCCAGCATACGTACTTGGGGTTTCGAAGAGACCCAGTACTTC. The chain uses TRBV2 and TRBJ2-5; D is unresolved. V lost 7 bases to trimming and J lost 3 bases, with 18 bases between them. The CDR3 sequence is 15 residues long. CDR1 is SNHLY, CDR2 FYNNEI, per germline.

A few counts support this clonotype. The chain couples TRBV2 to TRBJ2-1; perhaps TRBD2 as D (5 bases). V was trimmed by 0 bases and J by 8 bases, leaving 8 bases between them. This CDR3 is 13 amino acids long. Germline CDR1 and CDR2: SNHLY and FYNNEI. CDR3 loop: CASSEAGVYEQFF. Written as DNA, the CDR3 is TGTGCCAGCAGTGAAGCGGGAGTCTATGAGCAGTTCTTC.

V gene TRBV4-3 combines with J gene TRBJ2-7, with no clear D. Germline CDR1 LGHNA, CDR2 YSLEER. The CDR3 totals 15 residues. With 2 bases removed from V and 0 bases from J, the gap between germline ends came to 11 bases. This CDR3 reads CASSQNAAVSYEQYF. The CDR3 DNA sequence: TGCGCCAGCAGCCAAAACGCGGCGGTCTCCTACGAGCAGTACTTC.

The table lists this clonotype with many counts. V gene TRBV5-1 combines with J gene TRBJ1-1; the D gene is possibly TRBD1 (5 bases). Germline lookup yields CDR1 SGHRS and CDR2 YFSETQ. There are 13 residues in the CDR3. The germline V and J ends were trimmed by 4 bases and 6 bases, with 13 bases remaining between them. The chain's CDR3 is CASSPNDRAEAFF. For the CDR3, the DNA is TGCGCCAGCAGCCCGAATGACAGAGCTGAAGCTTTCTTT.

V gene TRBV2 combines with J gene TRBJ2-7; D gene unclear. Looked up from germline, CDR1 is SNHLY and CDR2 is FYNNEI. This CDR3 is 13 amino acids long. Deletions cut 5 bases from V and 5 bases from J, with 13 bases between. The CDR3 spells CASSPGPEDEQYF. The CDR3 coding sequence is TGTGCCAGCAGTCCGGGTCCTGAGGACGAGCAGTACTTC.

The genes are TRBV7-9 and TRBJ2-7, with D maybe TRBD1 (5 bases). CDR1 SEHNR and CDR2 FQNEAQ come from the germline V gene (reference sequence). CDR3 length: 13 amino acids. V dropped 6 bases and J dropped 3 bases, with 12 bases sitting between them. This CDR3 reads CASRPDSNYEQYF. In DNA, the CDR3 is TGTGCCAGCAGACCCGACAGTAACTACGAGCAGTACTTC. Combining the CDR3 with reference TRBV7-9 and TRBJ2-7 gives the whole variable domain DTGVSQNPRHKITKRGQNVTFRCDPISEHNRLYWYRQTLGQGPEFLTYFQNEAQLEKSRLLSDRFSAERPKGSFSTLEIQRTEQGDSAMYLCASRPDSNYEQYFGPGTRLTVT.

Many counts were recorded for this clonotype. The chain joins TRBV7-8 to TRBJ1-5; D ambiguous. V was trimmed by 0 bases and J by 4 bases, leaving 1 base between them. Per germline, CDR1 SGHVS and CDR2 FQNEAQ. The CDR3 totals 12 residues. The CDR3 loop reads CASSLANQPQHF. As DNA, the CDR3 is TGTGCCAGCAGCTTAGCTAATCAGCCCCAGCATTTT.

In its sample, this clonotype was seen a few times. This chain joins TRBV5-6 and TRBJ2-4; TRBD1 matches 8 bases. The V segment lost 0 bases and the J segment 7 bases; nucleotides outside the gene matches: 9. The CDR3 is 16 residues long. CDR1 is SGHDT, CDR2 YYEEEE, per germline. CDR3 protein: CASSLALTGERNIQYF. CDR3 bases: TGTGCCAGCAGCTTGGCCCTGACAGGGGAGAGGAACATTCAGTACTTC.

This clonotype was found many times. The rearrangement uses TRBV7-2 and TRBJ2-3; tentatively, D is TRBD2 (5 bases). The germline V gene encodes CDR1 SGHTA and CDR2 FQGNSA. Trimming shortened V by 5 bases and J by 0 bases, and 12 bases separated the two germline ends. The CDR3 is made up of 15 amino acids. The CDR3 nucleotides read TGTGCCAGCAGCCTCGGGGTCCTTAGCACAGATACGCAGTATTTT. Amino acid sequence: CASSLGVLSTDTQYF. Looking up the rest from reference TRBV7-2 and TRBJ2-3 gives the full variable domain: GAGVSQSPSNKVTEKGKDVELRCDPISGHTALYWYRQSLGQGLEFLIYFQGNSAPDKSGLPSDRFSAERTGGSVSTLTIQRTQQEDSAVYLCASSLGVLSTDTQYFGPGTRLTVL.

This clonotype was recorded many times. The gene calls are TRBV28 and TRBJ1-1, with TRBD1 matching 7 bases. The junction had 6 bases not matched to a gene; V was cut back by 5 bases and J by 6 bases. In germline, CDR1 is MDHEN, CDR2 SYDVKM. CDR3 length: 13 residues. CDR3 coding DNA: TGTGCCAGCAGTCCACCGGGACAGCCTGAAGCTTTCTTT. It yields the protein CASSPPGQPEAFF.

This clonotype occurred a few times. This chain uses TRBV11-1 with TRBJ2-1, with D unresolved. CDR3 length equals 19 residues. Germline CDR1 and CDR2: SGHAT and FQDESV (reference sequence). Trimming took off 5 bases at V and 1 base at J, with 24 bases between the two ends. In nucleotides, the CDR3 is TGTGCCAGCAGCCCGATCCTCAGAGGATCCGGCCGGTCCTACAATGAGCAGTTCTTC. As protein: CASSPILRGSGRSYNEQFF.

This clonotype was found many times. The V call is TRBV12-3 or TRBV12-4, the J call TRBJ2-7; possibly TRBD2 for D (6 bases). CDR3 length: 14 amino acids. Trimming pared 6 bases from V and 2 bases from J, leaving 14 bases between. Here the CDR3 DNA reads TGTGCCAGCAGCCGGACGAGGGAGGCCTACGAGCAGTACTTC. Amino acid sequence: CASSRTREAYEQYF.

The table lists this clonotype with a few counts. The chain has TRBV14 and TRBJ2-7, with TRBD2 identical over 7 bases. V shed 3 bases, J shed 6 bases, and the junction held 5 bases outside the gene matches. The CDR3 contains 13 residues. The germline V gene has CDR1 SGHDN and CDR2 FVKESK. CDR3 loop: CASSQIWGGEQYF. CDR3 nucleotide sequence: TGTGCCAGCAGCCAGATTTGGGGGGGCGAGCAGTACTTC.

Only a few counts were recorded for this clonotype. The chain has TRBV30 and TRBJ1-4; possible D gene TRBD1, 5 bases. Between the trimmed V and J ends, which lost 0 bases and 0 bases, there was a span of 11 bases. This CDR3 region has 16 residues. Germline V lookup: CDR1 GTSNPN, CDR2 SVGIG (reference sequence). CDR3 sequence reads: CAWSVLGGATNEKLFF. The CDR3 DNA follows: TGTGCCTGGAGTGTTTTGGGGGGTGCAACTAATGAAAAACTGTTTTTT.